This is a list of T cell receptor beta chains from one sample in a study of blood T cell repertoires in COVID-19. Measured with immunoSEQ multiplex PCR; TCRdb has only the in-frame clones, and not every one. The sample has 200,000 to 250,000 clones, just under 85% seen once. The sequencing input was peripheral blood. All receptors come from an elderly woman with acute or convalescent COVID-19. The CDR3 runs from the conserved cysteine through the conserved F or W. Fields, in order: V gene, D gene, J gene, CDR3 length, clone size, CDR3 DNA, CDR3 protein. D genes are given only for firm matches. Size values are once, few and many counts, or a class for expanded clones, and some rows have none.

TRBV6-2/TRBV6-3	-	TRBJ2-7	15	-	TGTGCCAGCAGTTACGATCTAGCGAGACCCTACGAGCAGTACTTC	CASSYDLARPYEQYF
TRBV6-5	TRBD2	TRBJ2-2	15	-	TGTGCCAGCAGGGTCGGACTAGCGGGAGCCGGGGAGCTGTTTTTT	CASRVGLAGAGELFF
TRBV28	TRBD2	TRBJ2-1	13	-	TGTGCCAGCAGTTTGGGGGGGAACGGTGAGCAGTTCTTC	CASSLGGNGEQFF
TRBV5-1	TRBD1	TRBJ2-2	16	-	TGCGCCAGCAGCATCCGGGACAGGGAGTCCCCCGGGGAGCTGTTTTTT	CASSIRDRESPGELFF
TRBV19	TRBD2	TRBJ2-1	16	-	TGTGCCAGTAGTACAAATAGCGGGAGCTCCTACAATGAGCAGTTCTTC	CASSTNSGSSYNEQFF
TRBV29-1	TRBD2	TRBJ2-1	13	-	TGCAGCGTTGTTCCTAGCGGGGGGGCAGAGCAGTTCTTC	CSVVPSGGAEQFF
TRBV4-3	TRBD2	TRBJ2-2	18	-	TGCGCCAGCAGCCAAGACCCCACGACTAGCGCTCGCACCGGGGAGCTGTTTTTT	CASSQDPTTSARTGELFF
TRBV3-1/TRBV3-2	TRBD1	TRBJ1-6	15	-	TGTGCCAGCAGCCAAGATTTACAGGGGCTGACACCCCTCCACTTT	CASSQDLQGLTPLHF
TRBV6-2/TRBV6-3	TRBD2	TRBJ2-1	15	-	TGTGCCAGCAGCGGCGGGGGGTATTCCTACAATGAGCAGTTCTTC	CASSGGGYSYNEQFF
TRBV9	TRBD1	TRBJ1-2	15	-	TGTGCCAGCAGCGAGAGAGACAGGGTTGCCTATGGCTACACCTTC	CASSERDRVAYGYTF
TRBV4-3	-	TRBJ2-2	17	-	TGCGCCAGCAGCCAAGCTGGAGGTATAGCGGATACCGGGGAGCTGTTTTTT	CASSQAGGIADTGELFF
TRBV19	TRBD1	TRBJ2-1	14	-	TGTGCCAACCCGGGACAGGGGGCGCAGGGTGAGCAGTTCTTC	CANPGQGAQGEQFF
TRBV4-1	-	TRBJ2-2	15	-	TGCGCCAGCAGCCGAAAACAGGGGAACACCGGGGAGCTGTTTTTT	CASSRKQGNTGELFF
TRBV12-5	TRBD1	TRBJ2-7	11	-	TGTGCTAGTGGTTTGGGACAGGGGCAGTACTTC	CASGLGQGQYF
TRBV5-1	TRBD2	TRBJ2-1	16	-	TGCGCCAGCAGCTTAATCGGGGGGAACTCCTACAATGAGCAGTTCTTC	CASSLIGGNSYNEQFF
TRBV28	TRBD1	TRBJ1-2	15	-	TGTGCCAGCAGTCCTCCCGGGACAGTTAACTATGGCTACACCTTC	CASSPPGTVNYGYTF
TRBV27	-	TRBJ2-5	11	-	TGTGCCAGCAGTTTTCGGGGGACCCAGTACTTC	CASSFRGTQYF
TRBV15	-	TRBJ2-7	15	-	TGTGCCACCAGCAGAGCCGGGACTGCATCCTACGAGCAGTACTTC	CATSRAGTASYEQYF
TRBV6-6	-	TRBJ1-4	14	-	TGTGCCAGCAGTTTCGTGCAGGTTCGGGAAAAACTGTTTTTT	CASSFVQVREKLFF
TRBV28	-	TRBJ1-6	15	-	TGTGCCAGCAGTTTTCAGAGCTCAGGGGATTCACCCCTCCACTTT	CASSFQSSGDSPLHF
TRBV7-8	TRBD1	TRBJ1-2	13	-	TGTGCCAGCAGCGAGACAGGGGGCTATGGCTACACCTTC	CASSETGGYGYTF
TRBV27	TRBD1	TRBJ2-3	15	-	TGTGCCAGCAGTTCAGGGACAGGGGGAACAGATACGCAGTATTTT	CASSSGTGGTDTQYF
TRBV15	-	TRBJ1-4	15	-	TGTGCCACCAGCCCCAGCGCAGGGGAAAGTGAAAAACTGTTTTTT	CATSPSAGESEKLFF
TRBV4-1	TRBD2	TRBJ2-3	15	-	TGCGCCAGCAGCCGGGCGGGGGGCGACACAGATACGCAGTATTTT	CASSRAGGDTDTQYF
TRBV6-6	TRBD1	TRBJ1-6	15	-	TGTGCCAGCAGTAGACAGGGAGAATCGGCTTCACCCCTCCACTTT	CASSRQGESASPLHF
TRBV5-6	-	TRBJ1-2	13	-	TGTGCCAGCAGCTTGGTGTTGGGGGCCGGCTACACCTTC	CASSLVLGAGYTF
TRBV6-5	-	TRBJ2-7	11	-	TGTGCCAGCAGTAACAACCTCGAGCAGTACTTC	CASSNNLEQYF
TRBV18	-	TRBJ1-3	20	-	TGTGCCAGCTCCCAGAATAAGGAACCATGGAGCTTTAGTACTGGAAACACCATATATTTT	CASSQNKEPWSFSTGNTIYF
TRBV5-1	TRBD2	TRBJ2-2	16	-	TGCGCCAGCAGCTCGGGACTAGCGGGAGTTACCGGGGAGCTGTTTTTT	CASSSGLAGVTGELFF
TRBV3-1/TRBV3-2	TRBD2	TRBJ2-2	17	-	TGTGCCAGCAGCCAAGCCTGGACTAGCGGACACACCGGGGAGCTGTTTTTT	CASSQAWTSGHTGELFF
TRBV12-3/TRBV12-4	-	TRBJ1-1	12	-	TGTGCCAGCAGTTTTATAGGGGCTGAAGCTTTCTTT	CASSFIGAEAFF
TRBV5-1	TRBD1	TRBJ1-1	15	-	TGCGCCAGCAGCTCGGGACAGGGGGCTTCTACTGAAGCTTTCTTT	CASSSGQGASTEAFF
TRBV5-1	-	TRBJ1-1	14	-	TGCGCCAGCAGCCAGACAGGACTTAACACTGAAGCTTTCTTT	CASSQTGLNTEAFF
TRBV5-6	-	TRBJ2-5	15	-	TGTGCCAGCAGCTTGGAGTCGAGGGTTCAAGAGACCCAGTACTTC	CASSLESRVQETQYF
TRBV7-2	TRBD2	TRBJ2-5	14	once	TGTGCCAGCAGCTTTGCGGGAGAACAAGAGACCCAGTACTTC	CASSFAGEQETQYF
TRBV9	-	TRBJ1-6	15	-	TGTGCCAGCAGCGTAGCCGGGGATTATAATTCACCCCTCCACTTT	CASSVAGDYNSPLHF
TRBV2	-	TRBJ1-4	15	-	TGTGCCAGCAGGGATACAGGGCGGACTAATGAAAAACTGTTTTTT	CASRDTGRTNEKLFF
TRBV7-2	TRBD1	TRBJ2-7	16	-	TGTGCCAGCAGCTCGTATACCGGGACAGGCTCCTACGAGCAGTACTTC	CASSSYTGTGSYEQYF
TRBV4-1	TRBD2	TRBJ2-3	15	-	TGCGCCAGCAGCCAAGAATTGCTAGCGGCAGATACGCAGTATTTT	CASSQELLAADTQYF
TRBV7-9	TRBD2	TRBJ2-5	18	-	TGTGCCAGCAGCTCGCCTACGGGGAGGGAGGGCCTCGGAGAGACCCAGTACTTC	CASSSPTGREGLGETQYF
TRBV28	TRBD1	TRBJ1-2	15	-	TGTGCCAGCAGTTCCCCGGGACAGGGCCACTATGGCTACACCTTC	CASSSPGQGHYGYTF
TRBV6-5	-	TRBJ1-5	12	-	TGTGCCGCTGGCGGGGGGAGCCAGCCCCAGCATTTT	CAAGGGSQPQHF
TRBV25-1	TRBD1	TRBJ1-2	14	-	TGTGCCAGCAGCAGGGACAGCAACTATAATGGCTACACCTTC	CASSRDSNYNGYTF
TRBV7-9	-	TRBJ1-1	15	-	TGTGCCAGCAGCTTAGAGGCGGGGAGGGTCACTGAAGCTTTCTTT	CASSLEAGRVTEAFF
TRBV19	-	TRBJ1-1	12	-	TGTGCCACCTGGGGGGGGAACACTGAAGCTTTCTTT	CATWGGNTEAFF
TRBV7-9	TRBD1	TRBJ2-2	16	-	TGTGCCAGCAGCCCCGGGACAGGGGGCAACACCGGGGAGCTGTTTTTT	CASSPGTGGNTGELFF